Listed here are 14 T cell receptor beta chains from one sample, sequenced in a study of blood T cell repertoires in COVID-19 (dated by TCRdb to 2018 to 2021). The library was built by means of the immunoSEQ multiplex PCR assay. This immuneACCESS table, as held by TCRdb, lists in-frame sequences with V and J called but not all clones. Of the missing ones, under half trace to an unresolved V gene in checked studies; the others have no known cause. For this sample there are around 300,000 clones; 85% to 90% appear just once. 1.9% of the sample is in the top ten clones. The sequenced sample consisted of PBMCs or T cells enriched from blood (not recorded which). The receptors were gathered from a woman in her fifties or sixties who had recovered from COVID-19.

This sequence joins TRBV29-1 and TRBJ1-1; 7 bases fit TRBD1. V shed 6 bases and J 5 bases; nucleotides not matched to a gene: 6. CDR3 length equals 12 residues. From germline, CDR1 is SQVTM and CDR2 ANQGSEA. In nucleotides, the CDR3 is TGCAGCGTACTCCGACAGGGTACTGAAGCTTTCTTT. It specifies CSVLRQGTEAFF. Full variable domain (outside the CDR3, taken from reference TRBV29-1 and TRBJ1-1): SAVISQKPSRDICQRGTSLTIQCQVDSQVTMMFWYRQQPGQSLTLIATANQGSEATYESGFVIDKFPISRPNLTFSTLTVSNMSPEDSSIYLCSVLRQGTEAFFGQGTRLTVV.

The rearrangement links TRBV7-3 to TRBJ2-5; D perhaps matches TRBD2 (5 bases). Deletions cut 3 bases from V and 6 bases from J, with 17 bases between. This CDR3 region has 15 residues. Germline-derived CDR1 and CDR2 are SGHTA and FQGTGA. CDR3 sequence (DNA): TGTGCCAGCAGCTTCGGAGGAACGGTTTCAAAGACCCAGTACTTC. It yields the protein CASSFGGTVSKTQYF.

In this sample, this clone turned up a few times. The chain couples TRBV6-5 to TRBJ1-2; 10 bases map to TRBD1. The CDR3 totals 12 residues. V was pared by 6 bases and J by 10 bases, with 5 bases of the junction left unmatched. In germline, CDR1 is MNHEY, CDR2 SVGAGI. In DNA form, the CDR3 reads TGTGCCAGCAGAAGACAGGGGGCCGACTACACCTTC. This translates into CASRRQGADYTF.

This chain links TRBV3-1 (or the pseudogene TRBV3-2) with TRBJ2-3; 8 nucleotides align to TRBD2. Looked up from germline, CDR1 is LGHDT and CDR2 is YNNKEL (reference sequence). This CDR3 has 15 amino acids. V gave up 5 bases and J gave up 3 bases; unmatched junction bases: 7. The CDR3 spells CASSFSGRGTDTQYF. CDR3 sequence (DNA): TGTGCCAGCAGCTTCAGCGGGAGAGGGACAGATACGCAGTATTTT.

The rearrangement links TRBV10-2 to TRBJ2-1, with 8 positions matching TRBD2. Germline-derived CDR1 and CDR2 are WSHSY and SAAADI. The CDR3 spans 15 residues. V shed 6 bases, J shed 7 bases, and the junction held 11 bases outside the gene matches. The CDR3, as DNA: TGCGCCAGCAGCTTTCGGGGGGGCCAAGGGAATGAGCAGTTCTTC. Protein product: CASSFRGGQGNEQFF.

This chain links TRBV3-1 (or the pseudogene TRBV3-2) with TRBJ2-7; TRBD2 matches at 8 bases. Germline values: CDR1 LGHDT, CDR2 YNNKEL (reference sequence). This CDR3 is 16 amino acids long. Trimming at V came to 2 bases and at J to 0 bases, leaving 6 bases not matched to a gene. The CDR3 bases are TGTGCCAGCAGCCAATACGGGACTAGTGGCTCCTACGAGCAGTACTTC. Its protein is CASSQYGTSGSYEQYF.

The J gene is TRBJ2-5, the V gene TRBV9; the match to TRBD2 covers 9 bases. Trimming removed 4 bases from V and 4 bases from J; junction bases left unmatched: 11. There are 16 residues in the CDR3. CDR1 and CDR2 (germline): SGDLS, YYNGEE. CDR3 in DNA: TGTGCCAGCAGCCCCTGGGGGCGGGAGGGCGCAGAGACCCAGTACTTC. Encoded protein: CASSPWGREGAETQYF.

This chain links TRBV29-1 with TRBJ2-7; TRBD2 agrees at 8 bases. The germline V gene has CDR1 SQVTM and CDR2 ANQGSEA. This CDR3 has 15 residues. The V segment lost 2 bases and the J segment 2 bases; nucleotides outside the gene matches: 8. CDR3 DNA sequence: TGCAGCGTTGAAAGCGCTAGCGGGTCCCCCTACGAGCAGTACTTC. The encoded protein is CSVESASGSPYEQYF.

CDR3 sequence: CASSPGTAPNEKLFF. The CDR3 region has the DNA TGCGCCAGCAGCCCAGGGACAGCTCCTAATGAAAAACTGTTTTTT. V is TRBV5-1 and J is TRBJ1-4; 7 nucleotides agree with TRBD1. After removal of 4 bases from V and 3 bases from J, the junction contained 6 bases not matched to a gene. There are 15 residues in the CDR3. Germline CDR1 SGHRS, CDR2 YFSETQ.

This chain connects TRBV13 to TRBJ1-2; 7 bases are shared with TRBD1. CDR1 and CDR2 (germline): PRHDT, FYEKMQ (reference sequence). V dropped 5 bases and J dropped 5; count of bases not matched to a gene: 8. This CDR3 is 14 amino acids long. The CDR3 region is CASSPGQTYYGYTF. In DNA, the CDR3 is TGTGCCAGCAGCCCGGGACAGACCTATTATGGCTACACCTTC. The variable domain in full, with the rest retrieved from reference TRBV13 and TRBJ1-2, is AAGVIQSPRHLIKEKRETATLKCYPIPRHDTVYWYQQGPGQDPQFLISFYEKMQSDKGSIPDRFSAQQFSDYHSELNMSSLELGDSALYFCASSPGQTYYGYTFGSGTRLTVV.

The rearrangement uses TRBV19 and TRBJ1-1; TRBD1 agrees at 9 bases. CDR3 length: 14 amino acids. CDR1 is LNHDA and CDR2 is SQIVND in the germline V gene (reference sequence). V lost 7 bases, J lost 7 bases, and 10 bases stayed unmatched. The DNA for the CDR3 is TGTGCCAGTAACCGGGGACAGGGATATAGTGAAGCTTTCTTT. This codes for CASNRGQGYSEAFF.

This rearrangement joins TRBV11-2 to TRBJ2-3, with 10 positions matching TRBD2. CDR3 length: 15 residues. CDR1 is SGHAT, CDR2 FQNNGV, per germline. V shed 5 bases, J shed 2 bases, and the junction held 4 bases outside the gene matches. This CDR3 is CASSTSGVLTDTQYF. In nucleotides, the CDR3 is TGTGCCAGCAGCACTAGCGGGGTACTCACAGATACGCAGTATTTT.

Details on this clone: The same CDR3 also results from other DNA sequences found in this sample. The gene calls are TRBV7-9 and TRBJ1-1, with D possibly being TRBD1 (6 bases). The V gene's germline CDR1 is SEHNR and CDR2 FQNEAQ (reference sequence). This CDR3 contains 14 residues. The ends were cut back, 3 bases at V and 3 bases at J, with 11 bases in the middle. DNA of the CDR3: TGTGCCAGCAGCTTTCAGGGGAAAGACACTGAAGCTTTCTTT. Amino acid sequence: CASSFQGKDTEAFF.

This clone was counted a few times. The chain links TRBV29-1 to TRBJ2-7; possible D gene TRBD1, 6 bases. From germline, CDR1 is SQVTM and CDR2 ANQGSEA. Trimming took 6 bases from V and 4 from J, leaving 19 bases between them. The CDR3 loop spans 14 amino acids. The CDR3 bases are TGCAGCGTCTTGATGGCAGGGGAGTTGTACGAGCAGTACTTC. The encoded protein is CSVLMAGELYEQYF.